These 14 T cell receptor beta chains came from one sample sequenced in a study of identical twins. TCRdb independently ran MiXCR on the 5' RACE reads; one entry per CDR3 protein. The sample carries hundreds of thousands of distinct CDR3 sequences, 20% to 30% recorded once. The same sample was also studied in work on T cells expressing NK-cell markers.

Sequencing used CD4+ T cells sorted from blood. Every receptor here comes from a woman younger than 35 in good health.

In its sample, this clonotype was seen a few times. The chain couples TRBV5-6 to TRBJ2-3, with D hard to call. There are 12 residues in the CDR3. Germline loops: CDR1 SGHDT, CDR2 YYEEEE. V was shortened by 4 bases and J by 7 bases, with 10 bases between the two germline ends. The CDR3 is CASSPRANTQYF. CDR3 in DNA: TGTGCCAGCAGCCCCCGGGCTAATACGCAGTATTTT.

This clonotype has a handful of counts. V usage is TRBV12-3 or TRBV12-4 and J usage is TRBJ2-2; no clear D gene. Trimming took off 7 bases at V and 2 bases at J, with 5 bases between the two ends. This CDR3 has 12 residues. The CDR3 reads CASTSNTGELFF. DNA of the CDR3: TGTGCCAGCACCTCAAACACCGGGGAGCTGTTTTTT.

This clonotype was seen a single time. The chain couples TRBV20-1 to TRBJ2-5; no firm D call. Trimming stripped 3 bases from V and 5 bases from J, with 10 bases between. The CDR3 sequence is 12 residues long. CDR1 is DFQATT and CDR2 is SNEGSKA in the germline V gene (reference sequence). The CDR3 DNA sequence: TGCAGTGCTAGCAAGGCCCTGGAGACCCAGTACTTC. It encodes CSASKALETQYF.

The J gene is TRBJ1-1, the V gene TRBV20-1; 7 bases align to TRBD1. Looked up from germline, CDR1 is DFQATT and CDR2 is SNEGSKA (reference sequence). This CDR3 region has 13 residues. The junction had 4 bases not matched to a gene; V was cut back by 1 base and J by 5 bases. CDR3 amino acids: CSARGGGRTEAFF. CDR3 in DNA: TGCAGTGCTAGAGGAGGGGGCCGAACTGAAGCTTTCTTT.

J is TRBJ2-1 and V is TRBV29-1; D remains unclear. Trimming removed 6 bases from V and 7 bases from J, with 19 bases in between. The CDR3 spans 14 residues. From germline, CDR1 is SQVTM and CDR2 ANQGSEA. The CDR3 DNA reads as TGCAGCGTCGGTAGGGCCCAGGATTGGAATGAGCAGTTCTTC. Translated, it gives CSVGRAQDWNEQFF.

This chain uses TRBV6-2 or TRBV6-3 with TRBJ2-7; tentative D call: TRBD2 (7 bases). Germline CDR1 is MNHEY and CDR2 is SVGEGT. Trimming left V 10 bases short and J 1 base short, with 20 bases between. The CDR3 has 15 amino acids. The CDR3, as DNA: TGTGCCACTGGCCTGGGGGGGGCAAGGTCCTACGAGCAGTACTTC. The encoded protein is CATGLGGARSYEQYF.

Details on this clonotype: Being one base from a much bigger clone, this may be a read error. In DNA, the CDR3 is TGCGCCAGCAGCTTGGACCACTACGAGCAGTACTTC. Amino acid sequence: CASSLDHYEQYF. The chain joins TRBV5-1 to TRBJ2-7; D unclear. The V end lost 0 bases, the J end lost 3 bases, and 4 bases lay between the germline ends. Germline V CDR1 and CDR2: SGHRS, YFSETQ. This CDR3 comprises 12 residues.

The chain's CDR3 is CASSFGQGGEQYF. CDR3 in DNA: TGCGCCAGCAGCTTTGGACAGGGAGGCGAGCAGTACTTC. The chain has TRBV5-1 and TRBJ2-7; 8 bases align to TRBD1. The V segment lost 2 bases and the J segment 6 bases; nucleotides outside the gene matches: 4. There are 13 residues in the CDR3. The germline V gene has CDR1 SGHRS and CDR2 YFSETQ.

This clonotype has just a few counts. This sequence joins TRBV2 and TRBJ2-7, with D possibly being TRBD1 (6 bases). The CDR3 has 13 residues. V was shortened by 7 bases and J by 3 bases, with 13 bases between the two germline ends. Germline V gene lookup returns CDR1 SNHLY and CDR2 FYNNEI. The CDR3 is CASNPDSYYEQYF. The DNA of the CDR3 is TGTGCCAGCAATCCGGACAGTTACTACGAGCAGTACTTC.

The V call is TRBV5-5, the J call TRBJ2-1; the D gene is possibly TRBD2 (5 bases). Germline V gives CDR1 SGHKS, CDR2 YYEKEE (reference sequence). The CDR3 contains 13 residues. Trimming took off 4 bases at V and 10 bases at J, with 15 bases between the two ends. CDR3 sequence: CASSATRLREQFF. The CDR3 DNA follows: TGTGCCAGCAGCGCAACTAGGCTGAGGGAGCAGTTCTTC.

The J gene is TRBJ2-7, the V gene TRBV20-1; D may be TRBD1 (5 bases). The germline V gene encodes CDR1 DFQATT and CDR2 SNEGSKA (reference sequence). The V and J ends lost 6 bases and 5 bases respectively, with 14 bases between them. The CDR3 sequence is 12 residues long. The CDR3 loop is CSASTQGHEQYF. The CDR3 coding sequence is TGCAGTGCCTCGACTCAGGGCCACGAGCAGTACTTC.

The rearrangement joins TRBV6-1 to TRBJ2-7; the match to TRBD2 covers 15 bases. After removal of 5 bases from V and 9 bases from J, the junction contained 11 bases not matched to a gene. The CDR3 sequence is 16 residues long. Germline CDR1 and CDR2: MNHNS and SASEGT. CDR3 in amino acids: CASSLTSGTSGGRQYF. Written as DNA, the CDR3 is TGTGCCAGCAGTCTAACGTCCGGGACTAGCGGGGGGCGGCAGTACTTC.

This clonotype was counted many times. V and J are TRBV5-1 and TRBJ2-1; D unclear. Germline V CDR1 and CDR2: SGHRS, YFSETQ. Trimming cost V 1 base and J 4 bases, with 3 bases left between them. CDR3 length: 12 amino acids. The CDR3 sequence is CASSLRYNEQFF. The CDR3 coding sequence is TGCGCCAGCAGCTTGAGGTACAATGAGCAGTTCTTC.

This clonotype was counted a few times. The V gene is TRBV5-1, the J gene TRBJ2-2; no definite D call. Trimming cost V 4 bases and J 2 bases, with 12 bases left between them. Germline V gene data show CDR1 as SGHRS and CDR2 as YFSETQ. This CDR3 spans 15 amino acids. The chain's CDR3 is CASSAHATNTGELFF. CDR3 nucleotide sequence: TGCGCCAGCAGCGCCCACGCCACTAACACCGGGGAGCTGTTTTTT.